The present entry profiles one TCR beta chain with its context. The antigen is undetermined. The V end was cut by 4 bases, the J end by 9 bases, with 15 bases between. The CDR3 spans 13 residues. From germline, CDR1 is LGHDT and CDR2 YNNKEL (reference sequence). This record belongs to a study of blood T cells in healthy people across ages. Study-wide context: Per two T cells, template switching captured roughly one barcoded beta molecule. General observations from the study: Possibly, changes in expanded clonotypes were confounded because donor CMV status was unknown. More naive CD4+ cells and higher diversity marked long-lived donors relative to aged donors.

Total RNA extraction produced at least 5.5 micrograms (per sample) for the study. Primers used in a second PCR of roughly 6 to 12 cycles were a sample-barcoded 5' primer and a J-beta primer mix. In TCRdb, the 5' RACE reads were re-called with MiXCR into one record per CDR3 protein. The sample contains about a million distinct CDR3 sequences, approximately 38% of which appear only once. The receptor was isolated from a man younger than 30 in good health. The rearrangement links TRBV3-1 to TRBJ1-2, with a weak D call TRBD1 (5 bases). The sequenced sample consisted of blood. CDR3 sequence: CASSPPGSYSYTF. CDR3 DNA: TGTGCCAGCAGCCCCCCAGGGTCTTACAGCTACACCTTC.